The sequence of this T cell receptor beta chain was determined in a study of regulatory T cells in long-lasting Graves disease. Building the TCR beta libraries relied on iRepertoire HTBI primers, and CDR3 regions underwent Arm-PCR. TCRdb recomputed calls from the multiplex PCR reads with MiXCR, one row per CDR3 protein. The sample consists of about 470,000 distinct CDR3 sequences, less than 25% of them appearing once. In its sample, this clonotype was seen a few times. What it binds is not known. Documented time point: persistent/refractory GD, antithyroid drugs over 5 years with positive TRAb. Preparation of the TCR library used RNA extracted from PBMCs. Peripheral blood, at 7.5 to 9 milliliters, went into EDTA tubes. Study findings and constraints: The number of shared public clonotypes was higher in persistent patients (around 2,500) than new patients (roughly 970).

Between the trimmed V and J ends, which lost 3 bases and 1 base, there was a span of 6 bases. The CDR3 contains 12 residues. Germline-derived CDR1 and CDR2 are GTSNPN and SVGIG (reference sequence). The V gene is TRBV30, the J gene TRBJ1-2; D unresolved. The clonotype originates from a female donor with Graves disease. The starting material was peripheral blood mononuclear cells (PBMCs), obtained when the disease was refractory, from a patient treated with antithyroid drugs. The CDR3 nucleotides read TGTGCCTGGAGATTCAATAACTATGGCTACACCTTC. Translated: CAWRFNNYGYTF.